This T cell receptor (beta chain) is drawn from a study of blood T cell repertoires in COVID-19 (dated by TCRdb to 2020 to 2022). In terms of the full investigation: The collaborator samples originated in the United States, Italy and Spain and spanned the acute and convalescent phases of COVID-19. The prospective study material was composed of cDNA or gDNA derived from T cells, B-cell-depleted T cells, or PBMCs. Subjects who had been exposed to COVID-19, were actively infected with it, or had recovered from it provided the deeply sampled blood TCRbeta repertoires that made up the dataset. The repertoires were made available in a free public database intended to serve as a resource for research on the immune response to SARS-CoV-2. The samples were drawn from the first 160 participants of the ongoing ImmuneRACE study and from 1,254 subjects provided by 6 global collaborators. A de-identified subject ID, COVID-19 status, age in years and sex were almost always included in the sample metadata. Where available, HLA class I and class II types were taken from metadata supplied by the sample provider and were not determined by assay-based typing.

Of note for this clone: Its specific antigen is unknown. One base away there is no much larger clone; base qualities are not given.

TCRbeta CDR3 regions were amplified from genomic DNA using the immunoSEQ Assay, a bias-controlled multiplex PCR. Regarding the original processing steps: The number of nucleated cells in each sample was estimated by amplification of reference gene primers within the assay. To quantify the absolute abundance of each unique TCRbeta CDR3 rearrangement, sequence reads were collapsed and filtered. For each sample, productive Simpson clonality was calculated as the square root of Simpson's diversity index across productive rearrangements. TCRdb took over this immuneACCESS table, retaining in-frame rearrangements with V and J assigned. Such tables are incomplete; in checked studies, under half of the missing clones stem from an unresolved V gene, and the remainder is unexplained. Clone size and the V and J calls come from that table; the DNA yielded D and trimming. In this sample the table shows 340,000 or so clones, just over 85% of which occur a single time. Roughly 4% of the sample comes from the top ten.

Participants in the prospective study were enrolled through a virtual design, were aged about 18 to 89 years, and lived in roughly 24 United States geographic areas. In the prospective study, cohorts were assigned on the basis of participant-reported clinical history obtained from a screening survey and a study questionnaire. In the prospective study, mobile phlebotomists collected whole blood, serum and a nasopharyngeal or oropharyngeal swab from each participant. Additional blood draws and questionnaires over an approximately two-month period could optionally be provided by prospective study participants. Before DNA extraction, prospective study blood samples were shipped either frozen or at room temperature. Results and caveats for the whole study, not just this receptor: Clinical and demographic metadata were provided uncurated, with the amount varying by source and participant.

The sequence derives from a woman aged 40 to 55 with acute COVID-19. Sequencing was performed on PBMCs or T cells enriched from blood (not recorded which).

The nucleotide sequence is TGCGCCAGCAGCTGGGGACAGACCTACGAGCAGTACTTC. Its coded protein is CASSWGQTYEQYF. The rearranged chain carries TRBV5-1 and TRBJ2-7, and TRBD1 matches 7 of the central bases. From V the trimming removes 3 bases and from J it removes 2 bases, while the gene matches leave 2 bases of the junction unaccounted for. CDR1 and CDR2 were assigned from the germline V gene as SGHRS and YFSETQ. From the cysteine up to the phenylalanine, the CDR3 has a length of 13 residues. Solely the CDR3 DNA is kept, with 39 bases framed from the first base.